This TCR beta chain was recovered during a study of shared clonotypes between healthy human individuals. Study-level information: Participating donors consisted of a couple of women and a few men aged 18 to 49. Per-donor plates numbered three CD4 naive, three CD4 memory, two CD8 naive and one CD8 memory.

The authors loaded about 200 ng DNA, 30,000 to 35,000 T cell genomes, into sorted-subset replicate PCRs. TCRdb's copy holds only in-frame clones and misses some; the assay was immunoSEQ multiplex PCR. The data contain about 960,000 clones, 70% to 85% of them singletons. Trimming left V 2 bases short and J 2 bases short, with 16 bases between. This CDR3 contains 16 residues. Germline V CDR1 and CDR2: MNHNS, SASEGT. Overall study findings and caveats: The diversity represented, both genetic and in exposure history, was limited by few donors.

This clone was detected only a few times. What it binds is unknown. Specimen: memory CD4+ T cells sorted from blood. Regarding subset: CD45RA-negative fraction. The TCR comes from a man younger than 35 in good health. The chain joins TRBV6-1 to TRBJ2-7; D uncertain. CDR3 in amino acids: CASSEIGRHPTYEQYF. Written as DNA, the CDR3 is TGTGCCAGCAGTGAAATAGGGCGGCACCCAACCTACGAGCAGTACTTC.